This T cell receptor (beta chain) was retrieved from a study of blood T cell repertoires in COVID-19. In the study overall: Samples taken during acute and convalescent COVID-19 were collected in the United States, Italy and Spain.

Libraries were prepared by immunoSEQ multiplex PCR; TCRdb keeps only in-frame clonotypes and omits some of them. The data show hundreds of thousands of clones, about 87% seen once. Germline V lookup: CDR1 SGDLS, CDR2 YYNGEE. Trimming at V came to 2 bases and at J to 6 bases, leaving 6 bases not matched to a gene. The CDR3 spans 15 residues. The chain couples TRBV9 to TRBJ2-1, with 9 bases identical to TRBD1. Material: peripheral blood. The receptor was derived from a woman between 25 and 40 years old with COVID-19, enrolled during active disease. This CDR3 reads CASSVGQGKSNEQFF. The CDR3 nucleotides are TGTGCCAGCAGCGTCGGACAGGGGAAGAGCAATGAGCAGTTCTTC.